This is a list of T cell receptor beta chains from one sample in a study of neurological immune-mediated disorders. TCRdb called the 5' RACE reads again in MiXCR, with one record for every CDR3 protein. The repertoire holds fewer than 30,000 distinct CDR3 sequences, 6.5% to 8% seen once, with 4.5% to 5% in the top ten. Sequenced input: PBMCs. All receptors come from a middle-aged woman in good health. The conserved cysteine and the conserved F or W are not part of the CDR3 here. D genes are given only for firm matches.

cdr3_length: 14
v_call: TRBV20-1
d_call: NA
cdr3_aa: SAREKGIKSTDTQY

cdr3_length: 14
v_call: TRBV18
d_call: TRBD2
cdr3_aa: ASSPPGLAGGPGQF

cdr3_length: 12
v_call: TRBV4-2
d_call: NA
cdr3_aa: ASSQDRLSYEQY

cdr3_length: 13
v_call: TRBV27
d_call: NA
cdr3_aa: ASSLGRTPGNTIY

cdr3_length: 13
v_call: TRBV6-5
d_call: TRBD2
cdr3_aa: ASSILPSGSHEQY

cdr3_length: 12
v_call: TRBV20-1
d_call: NA
cdr3_aa: SARDPLRVETQY

cdr3_length: 12
v_call: TRBV9
d_call: NA
cdr3_aa: ASSGGGRAETQY

cdr3_length: 14
v_call: TRBV5-1
d_call: TRBD2
cdr3_aa: ASRIGPAGSTDTQY

cdr3_length: 11
v_call: TRBV20-1
d_call: NA
cdr3_aa: SARSGNSYEQY

cdr3_length: 14
v_call: TRBV11-2
d_call: NA
cdr3_aa: ASSLDAAGPIETQY

cdr3_length: 10
v_call: TRBV9
d_call: TRBD1
cdr3_aa: ASGTGIYEQY

cdr3_length: 12
v_call: TRBV12-3/TRBV12-4
d_call: NA
cdr3_aa: ASSPPVVAGELF

cdr3_length: 14
v_call: TRBV20-1
d_call: TRBD2
cdr3_aa: SASPLASGDTYEQY

cdr3_length: 17
v_call: TRBV15
d_call: TRBD2
cdr3_aa: ATSRVVGLAGVSGDEQF

cdr3_length: 13
v_call: TRBV20-1
d_call: NA
cdr3_aa: SARGFGLQNTEAF

cdr3_length: 13
v_call: TRBV28
d_call: TRBD2
cdr3_aa: ASSPGTSVSYEQY

cdr3_length: 13
v_call: TRBV7-2
d_call: NA
cdr3_aa: ASSVTGSVGETQY

cdr3_length: 13
v_call: TRBV14
d_call: TRBD2
cdr3_aa: ASSQASGSSYEQY

cdr3_length: 12
v_call: TRBV3-1
d_call: NA
cdr3_aa: ASSYNSGANVLT

cdr3_length: 14
v_call: TRBV7-2
d_call: NA
cdr3_aa: ASSLEAGLAKNIQY

cdr3_length: 12
v_call: TRBV24-1
d_call: TRBD1
cdr3_aa: ATSEPGGTGELF

cdr3_length: 13
v_call: TRBV20-1
d_call: TRBD2
cdr3_aa: SAGPGLAGGYEQY

cdr3_length: 13
v_call: TRBV3-1
d_call: TRBD1
cdr3_aa: ASSPTGVSGTEAF

cdr3_length: 14
v_call: TRBV24-1
d_call: TRBD2
cdr3_aa: ATSDAQAGVTDTQY

cdr3_length: 9
v_call: TRBV15
d_call: NA
cdr3_aa: ATSRVDEQF

cdr3_length: 13
v_call: TRBV4-3
d_call: NA
cdr3_aa: ASSQDWALLSEQF

cdr3_length: 11
v_call: TRBV20-1
d_call: NA
cdr3_aa: SAGGGDPPEAF

cdr3_length: 15
v_call: TRBV7-8
d_call: TRBD2
cdr3_aa: ASSPRRLAGVKETQY

cdr3_length: 12
v_call: TRBV20-1
d_call: TRBD1
cdr3_aa: SPGRDRGSGELF

cdr3_length: 13
v_call: TRBV20-1
d_call: TRBD1
cdr3_aa: SATNLRDSSYEQY

cdr3_length: 13
v_call: TRBV6-5
d_call: NA
cdr3_aa: ASSQLGGGLNEQF

cdr3_length: 11
v_call: TRBV5-1
d_call: NA
cdr3_aa: ASSAGTQETQY

cdr3_length: 14
v_call: TRBV12-3/TRBV12-4
d_call: NA
cdr3_aa: ASRDRLGRSGNTIY

cdr3_length: 14
v_call: TRBV24-1
d_call: TRBD2
cdr3_aa: ATSDPTSGRGDEQF

cdr3_length: 13
v_call: TRBV7-7
d_call: TRBD2
cdr3_aa: ASSLRTSGTSEQF

cdr3_length: 13
v_call: TRBV3-1
d_call: TRBD1
cdr3_aa: ASSQTGQGNEKLF

cdr3_length: 12
v_call: TRBV5-1
d_call: NA
cdr3_aa: ASSLGLEGETQY

cdr3_length: 13
v_call: TRBV20-1
d_call: NA
cdr3_aa: SARDNGLANTEAF

cdr3_length: 14
v_call: TRBV28
d_call: TRBD1
cdr3_aa: ASSLSKQGWYQPQH

cdr3_length: 15
v_call: TRBV7-9
d_call: TRBD2
cdr3_aa: ASSYPPGTSGYNEQF

cdr3_length: 14
v_call: TRBV9
d_call: NA
cdr3_aa: ASSVRLYGSNTEAF

cdr3_length: 11
v_call: TRBV7-2
d_call: NA
cdr3_aa: ASARGRTGTQY